This is a list of T cell receptor beta chains from one sample in a study of blood T cell repertoires in COVID-19. The protocol was immunoSEQ multiplex PCR, while the TCRdb copy is restricted to in-frame clones and leaves out a portion. The table includes about 150,000 clones, 75% to 90% detected once. The specimen sequenced was peripheral blood. The receptor source for this set is a man younger than 35 with COVID-19, enrolled during active disease. The CDR3 runs from the conserved cysteine through the conserved F or W. The D gene is left open where the match is weak. A clone size is listed for some rows: how often the clone was seen (once, few, many), or a class if it is expanded.

TRBV4-2	NA	TRBD2	TRBJ2-7	TGTGCCAGCAGCCGTGGGGTAGCGGGAGACTACGAGCAGTACTTC	CASSRGVAGDYEQYF
TRBV3-1/TRBV3-2	NA	NA	TRBJ2-3	TGTGCCAGCAGCCAAGATTTGGGGGGACGGGGCTTCACAGATACGCAGTATTTT	CASSQDLGGRGFTDTQYF
TRBV19	once	NA	TRBJ2-7	TGTGCCAGTAGTTCGGAACAGGGTTCCGCTTACGAGCAGTACTTC	CASSSEQGSAYEQYF
TRBV29-1	NA	TRBD1	TRBJ1-4	TGCAGCGTTGATCGGGGACAGGGGAATGAAAAACTGCTTTTT	CSVDRGQGNEKLLF
TRBV28	NA	NA	TRBJ1-5	TGTGCCAGCAGTTCAGGGTTCCAGCCCCAGCATTTT	CASSSGFQPQHF
TRBV28	NA	NA	TRBJ2-1	TGTGCCAGCAGTTTGGCTAGCGGAGGGGGTGCGGGTGAGCAGTTCTTC	CASSLASGGGAGEQFF
TRBV28	NA	TRBD1	TRBJ1-1	TGTGCCAGCAGAGACAGGGGTTACACTGAAGCTTTCTTT	CASRDRGYTEAFF
TRBV6-1	NA	NA	TRBJ2-7	TGTGCCAGCAGTGAGCAGACTAGGTGGGGGAACGAGCAGTACTTC	CASSEQTRWGNEQYF
TRBV30	NA	TRBD2	TRBJ2-5	TGTGCCAAGCGCCGCCCCAGACTAGCGGGAAGAGAAGAGACCCAGTACTTC	CAKRRPRLAGREETQYF
TRBV7-8	NA	TRBD2	TRBJ2-7	TGTGCCAGCAGCCCTGGGGGGGGTGTCGAGCAGTACTTC	CASSPGGGVEQYF
TRBV7-9	once	TRBD2	TRBJ2-1	TGTGCCAGCAAGCTTAGTGCTAGCGGGAATGAGCAGTTCTTC	CASKLSASGNEQFF
TRBV19	NA	NA	TRBJ2-7	TGTGCCAGTAGTCCTTTCGAGCAGTACTTC	CASSPFEQYF
TRBV18	NA	TRBD1	TRBJ2-3	TGTGCCAGCTCACCGGCGAACCCGGTCTACAGGGGAAAAGGAACAGATACGCAGTATTTT	CASSPANPVYRGKGTDTQYF
TRBV6-6	NA	TRBD2	TRBJ2-3	TGTGCCAGCAGTCGCCAGGGTAGCGGGGGTAGCACAGATACGCAGTATTTT	CASSRQGSGGSTDTQYF
TRBV5-6	NA	NA	TRBJ2-5	TGTGCCAGCAGCCGCACAGGGCCCAGCAAGACCCAGTACTTC	CASSRTGPSKTQYF
TRBV2	NA	NA	TRBJ2-7	TGTGCCAGCAGTGACGATTTAGGGGGCTACGAGCAGTACTTC	CASSDDLGGYEQYF